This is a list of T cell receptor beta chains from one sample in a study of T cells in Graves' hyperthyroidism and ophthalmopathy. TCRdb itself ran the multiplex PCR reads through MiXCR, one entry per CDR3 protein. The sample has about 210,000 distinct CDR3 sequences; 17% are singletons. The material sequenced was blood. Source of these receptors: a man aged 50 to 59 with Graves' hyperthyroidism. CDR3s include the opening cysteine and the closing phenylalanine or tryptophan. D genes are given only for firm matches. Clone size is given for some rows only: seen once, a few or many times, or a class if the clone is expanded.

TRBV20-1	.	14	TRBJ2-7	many	CSARDRGSGDEQYF	TGCAGTGCTAGAGATAGAGGGAGCGGCGACGAGCAGTACTTC
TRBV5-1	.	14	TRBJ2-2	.	CASSLGTDTGELFF	TGCGCCAGCAGCTTGGGGACAGACACCGGGGAGCTGTTTTTT
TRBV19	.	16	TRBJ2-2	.	CASSIKGGSWTGELFF	TGTGCCAGTAGTATCAAAGGTGGTTCGTGGACCGGGGAGCTGTTTTTT
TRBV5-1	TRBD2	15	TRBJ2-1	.	CASRSQAGVSNEQFF	TGCGCCAGCAGAAGTCAAGCGGGAGTGAGCAATGAGCAGTTCTTC
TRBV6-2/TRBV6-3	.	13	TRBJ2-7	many	CASRDGSSYEQYF	TGTGCCAGCAGAGACGGTTCCTCCTACGAGCAGTACTTC
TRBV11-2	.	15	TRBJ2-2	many	CASSLDRSVTGELFF	TGTGCCAGCAGCTTAGATCGTTCGGTCACCGGGGAGCTGTTTTTT
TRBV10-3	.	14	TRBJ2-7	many	CATSLVRGGDEQYF	TGTGCCACCTCGTTGGTCCGTGGGGGCGACGAGCAGTACTTC
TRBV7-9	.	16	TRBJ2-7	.	CASSLTPRLKAYEQYF	TGTGCCAGCAGCTTAACACCTAGGCTCAAAGCCTACGAGCAGTACTTC
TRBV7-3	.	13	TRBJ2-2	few	CASSSGRSGELFF	TGTGCCAGCAGCTCTGGACGATCCGGGGAGCTGTTTTTT
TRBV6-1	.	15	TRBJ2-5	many	CASSEHNRIQETQYF	TGTGCCAGCAGTGAACACAACAGGATCCAAGAGACCCAGTACTTC
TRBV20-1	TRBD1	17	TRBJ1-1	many	CSATDRGRGGSNTEAFF	TGCAGTGCTACGGACAGGGGGCGAGGCGGTTCGAACACTGAAGCTTTCTTT
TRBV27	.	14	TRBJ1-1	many	CASSLMRGSTEAFF	TGTGCCAGCAGTTTAATGAGGGGAAGCACTGAAGCTTTCTTT
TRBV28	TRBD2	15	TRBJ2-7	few	CASSPGLAEAYEQYF	TGTGCCAGCAGTCCGGGACTAGCGGAAGCCTACGAGCAGTACTTC
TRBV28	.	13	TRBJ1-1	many	CASSPLWVTEAFF	TGTGCCAGCAGTCCCCTTTGGGTCACTGAAGCTTTCTTT
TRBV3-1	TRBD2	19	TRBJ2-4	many	CASSQGLRGRASTKNIQYF	TGTGCCAGCAGCCAAGGTTTACGCGGGAGGGCCTCGACCAAAAACATTCAGTACTTC
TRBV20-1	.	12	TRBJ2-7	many	CSAGQQTYEQYF	TGCAGTGCTGGACAGCAAACCTACGAGCAGTACTTC